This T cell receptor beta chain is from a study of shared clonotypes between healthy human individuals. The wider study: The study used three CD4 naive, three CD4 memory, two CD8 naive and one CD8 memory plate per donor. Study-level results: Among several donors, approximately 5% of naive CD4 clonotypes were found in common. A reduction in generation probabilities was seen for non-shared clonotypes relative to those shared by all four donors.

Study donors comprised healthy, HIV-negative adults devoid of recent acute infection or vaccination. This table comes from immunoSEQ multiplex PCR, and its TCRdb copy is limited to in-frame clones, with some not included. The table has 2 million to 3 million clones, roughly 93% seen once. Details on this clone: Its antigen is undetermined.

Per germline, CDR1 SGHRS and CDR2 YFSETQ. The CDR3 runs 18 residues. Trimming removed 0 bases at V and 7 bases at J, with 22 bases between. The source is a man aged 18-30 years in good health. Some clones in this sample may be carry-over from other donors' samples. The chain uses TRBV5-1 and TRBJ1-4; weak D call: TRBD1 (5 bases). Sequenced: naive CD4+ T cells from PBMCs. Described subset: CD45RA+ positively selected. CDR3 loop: CASSLGSAGAGYGEKLFF. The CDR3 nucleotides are TGCGCCAGCAGCTTGGGGTCCGCTGGGGCAGGTTACGGTGAAAAACTGTTTTTT.